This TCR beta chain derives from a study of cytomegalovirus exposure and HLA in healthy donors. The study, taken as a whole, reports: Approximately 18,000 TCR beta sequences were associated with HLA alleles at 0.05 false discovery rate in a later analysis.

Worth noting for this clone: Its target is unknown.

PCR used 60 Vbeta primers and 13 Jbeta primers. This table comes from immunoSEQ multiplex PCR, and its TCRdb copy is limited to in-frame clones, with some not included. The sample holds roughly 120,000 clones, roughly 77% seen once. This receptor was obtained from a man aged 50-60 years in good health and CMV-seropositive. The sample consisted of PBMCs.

Here the CDR3 reads CASSLPGAGRHYGYTF. In nucleotides, the CDR3 is TGTGCCAGCAGCTTACCCGGAGCAGGGAGGCACTATGGCTACACCTTC. The chain is built from TRBV7-2 and TRBJ1-2, with D possibly matching TRBD1 (5 bases). CDR1 is SGHTA and CDR2 is FQGNSA in the germline V gene. Trimming removed 2 bases from V and 3 bases from J, with 16 bases in between. CDR3 size: 16 residues.